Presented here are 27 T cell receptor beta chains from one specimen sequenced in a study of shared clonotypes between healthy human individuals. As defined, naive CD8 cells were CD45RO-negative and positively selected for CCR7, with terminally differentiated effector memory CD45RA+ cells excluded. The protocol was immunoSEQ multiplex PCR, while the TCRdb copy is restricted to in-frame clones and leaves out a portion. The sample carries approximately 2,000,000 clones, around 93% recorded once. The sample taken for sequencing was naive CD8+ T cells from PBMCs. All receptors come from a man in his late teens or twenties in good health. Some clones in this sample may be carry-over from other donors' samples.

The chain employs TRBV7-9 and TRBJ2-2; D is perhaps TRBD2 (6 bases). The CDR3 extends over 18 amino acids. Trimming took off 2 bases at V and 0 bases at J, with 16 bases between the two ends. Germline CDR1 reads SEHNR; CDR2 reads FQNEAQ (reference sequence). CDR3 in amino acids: CASSLTRRAVTNTGELFF. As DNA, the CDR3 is TGTGCCAGCAGCTTAACTCGGAGGGCGGTCACGAACACCGGGGAGCTGTTTTTT.

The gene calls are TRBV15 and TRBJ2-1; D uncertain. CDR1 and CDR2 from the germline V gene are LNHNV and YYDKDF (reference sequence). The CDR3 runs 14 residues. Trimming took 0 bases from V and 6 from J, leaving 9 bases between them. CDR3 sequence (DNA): TGTGCCACCAGCAGAGATCTTGGCCTCAATGAGCAGTTCTTC. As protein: CATSRDLGLNEQFF.

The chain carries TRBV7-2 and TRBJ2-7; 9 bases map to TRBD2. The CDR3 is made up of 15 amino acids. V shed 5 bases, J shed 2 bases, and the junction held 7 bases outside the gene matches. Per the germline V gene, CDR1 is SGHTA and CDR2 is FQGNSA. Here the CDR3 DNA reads TGTGCCAGCAGCCGGGGGCGGGAGGGCGCCTACGAGCAGTACTTC. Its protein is CASSRGREGAYEQYF.

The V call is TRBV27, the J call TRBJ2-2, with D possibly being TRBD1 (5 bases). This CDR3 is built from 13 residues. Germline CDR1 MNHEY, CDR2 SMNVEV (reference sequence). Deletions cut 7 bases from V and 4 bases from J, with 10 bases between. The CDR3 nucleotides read TGTGCCAGCAATATTAGGGGCACCGGGGAGCTGTTTTTT. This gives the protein CASNIRGTGELFF.

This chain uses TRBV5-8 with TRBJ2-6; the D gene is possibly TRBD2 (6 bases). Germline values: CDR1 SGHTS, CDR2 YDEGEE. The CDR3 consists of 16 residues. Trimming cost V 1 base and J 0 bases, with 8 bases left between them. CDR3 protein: CASSLLRGSGANVLTF. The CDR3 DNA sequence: TGTGCCAGCAGCTTGCTGCGGGGCTCTGGGGCCAACGTCCTGACTTTC.

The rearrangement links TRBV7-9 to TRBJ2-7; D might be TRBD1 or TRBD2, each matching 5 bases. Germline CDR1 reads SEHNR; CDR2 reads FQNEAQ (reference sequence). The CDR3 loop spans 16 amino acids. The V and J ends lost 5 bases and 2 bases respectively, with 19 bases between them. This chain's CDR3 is CASSPRGKEATYEQYF. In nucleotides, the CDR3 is TGTGCCAGCAGCCCAAGGGGTAAGGAGGCCACCTACGAGCAGTACTTC.

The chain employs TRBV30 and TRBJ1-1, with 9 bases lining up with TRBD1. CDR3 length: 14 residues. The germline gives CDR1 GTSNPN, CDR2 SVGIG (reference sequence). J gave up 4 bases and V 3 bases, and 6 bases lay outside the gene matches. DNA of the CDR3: TGTGCCTGGAGGATAGAGACAGGGGGCACTGAAGCTTTCTTT. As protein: CAWRIETGGTEAFF. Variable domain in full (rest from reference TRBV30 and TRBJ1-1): SQTIHQWPATLVQPVGSPLSLECTVEGTSNPNLYWYRQAAGRGLQLLFYSVGIGQISSEVPQNLSASRPQDRQFILSSKKLLLSDSGFYLCAWRIETGGTEAFFGQGTRLTVV.

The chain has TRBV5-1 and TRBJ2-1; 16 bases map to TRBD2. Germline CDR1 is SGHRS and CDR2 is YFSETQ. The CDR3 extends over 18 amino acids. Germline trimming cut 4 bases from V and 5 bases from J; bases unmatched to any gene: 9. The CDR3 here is CASSTGLAGGPLNNEQFF. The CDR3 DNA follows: TGCGCCAGCAGCACGGGACTAGCGGGAGGGCCCCTGAACAATGAGCAGTTCTTC.

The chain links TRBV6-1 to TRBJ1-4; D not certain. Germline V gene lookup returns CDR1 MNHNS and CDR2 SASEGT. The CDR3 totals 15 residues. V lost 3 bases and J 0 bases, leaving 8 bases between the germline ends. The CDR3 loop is CASSEIGATNEKLFF. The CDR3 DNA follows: TGTGCCAGCAGTGAGATTGGTGCAACTAATGAAAAACTGTTTTTT.

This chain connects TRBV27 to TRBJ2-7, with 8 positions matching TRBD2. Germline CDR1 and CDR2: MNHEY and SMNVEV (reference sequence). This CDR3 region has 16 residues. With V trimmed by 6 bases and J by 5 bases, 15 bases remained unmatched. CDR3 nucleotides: TGTGCCAGCAGCCTAGGGAGCGGGAGTATCCGGCACGAGCAGTACTTC. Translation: CASSLGSGSIRHEQYF.

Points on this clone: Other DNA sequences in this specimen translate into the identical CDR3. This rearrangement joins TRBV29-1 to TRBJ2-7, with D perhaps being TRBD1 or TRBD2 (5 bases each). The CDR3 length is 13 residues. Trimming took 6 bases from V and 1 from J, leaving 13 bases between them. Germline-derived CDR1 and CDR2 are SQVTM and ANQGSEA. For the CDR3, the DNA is TGCAGCGTCCAGACCGGGGCTTCCTACGAGCAGTACTTC. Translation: CSVQTGASYEQYF.

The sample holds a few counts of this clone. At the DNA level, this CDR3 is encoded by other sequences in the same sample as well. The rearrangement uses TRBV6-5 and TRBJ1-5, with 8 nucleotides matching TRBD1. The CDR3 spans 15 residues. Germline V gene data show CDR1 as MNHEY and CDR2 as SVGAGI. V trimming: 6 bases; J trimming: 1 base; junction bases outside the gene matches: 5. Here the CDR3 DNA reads TGTGCCAGCAGCTTACAGGGGGGAAGCAATCAGCCCCAGCATTTT. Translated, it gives CASSLQGGSNQPQHF.

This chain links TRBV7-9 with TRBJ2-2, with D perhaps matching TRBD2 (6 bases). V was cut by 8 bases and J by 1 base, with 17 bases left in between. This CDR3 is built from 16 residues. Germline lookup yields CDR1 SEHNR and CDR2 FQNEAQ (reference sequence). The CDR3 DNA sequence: TGTGCCAGCCCCGTGGGGGGACGCGGGAACACCGGGGAGCTGTTTTTT. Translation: CASPVGGRGNTGELFF.

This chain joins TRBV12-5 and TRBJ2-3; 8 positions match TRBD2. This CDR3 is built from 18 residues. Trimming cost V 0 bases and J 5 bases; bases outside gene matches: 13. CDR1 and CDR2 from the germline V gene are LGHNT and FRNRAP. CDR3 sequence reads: CASGLVASGSPFIDTQYF. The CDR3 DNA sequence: TGTGCTAGTGGTTTGGTAGCAAGCGGGAGCCCATTCATAGATACGCAGTATTTT.

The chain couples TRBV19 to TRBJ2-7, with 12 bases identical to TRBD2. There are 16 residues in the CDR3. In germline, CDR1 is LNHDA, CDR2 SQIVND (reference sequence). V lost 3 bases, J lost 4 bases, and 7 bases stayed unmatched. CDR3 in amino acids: CASSILLAGGLYEQYF. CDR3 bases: TGTGCCAGTAGTATCCTACTAGCGGGAGGACTATACGAGCAGTACTTC.

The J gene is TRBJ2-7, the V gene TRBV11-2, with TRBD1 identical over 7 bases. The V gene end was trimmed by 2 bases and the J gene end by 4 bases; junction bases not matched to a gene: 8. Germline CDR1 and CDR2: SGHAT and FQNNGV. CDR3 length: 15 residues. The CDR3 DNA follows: TGTGCCAGCAGCTTACAGGGGGAGCTTTTATACGAGCAGTACTTC. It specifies CASSLQGELLYEQYF.

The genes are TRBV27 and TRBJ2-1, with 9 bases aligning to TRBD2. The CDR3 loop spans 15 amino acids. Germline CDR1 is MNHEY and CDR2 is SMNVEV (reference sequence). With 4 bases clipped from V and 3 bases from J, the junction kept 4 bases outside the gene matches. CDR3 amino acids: CASSYRTSDYNEQFF. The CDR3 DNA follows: TGTGCCAGCAGTTATAGGACTAGCGACTACAATGAGCAGTTCTTC.

CDR3 DNA sequence: TGTGCCAGCAGCGGCAGGGAGACAAGCACAGATACGCAGTATTTT. Translation gives CASSGRETSTDTQYF. The gene calls are TRBV9 and TRBJ2-3, with D perhaps matching TRBD1 or TRBD2 (5 bases each). Germline CDR1 and CDR2: SGDLS and YYNGEE. V shed 3 bases and J shed 0 bases, with 11 bases lying between them. CDR3 length: 15 residues.

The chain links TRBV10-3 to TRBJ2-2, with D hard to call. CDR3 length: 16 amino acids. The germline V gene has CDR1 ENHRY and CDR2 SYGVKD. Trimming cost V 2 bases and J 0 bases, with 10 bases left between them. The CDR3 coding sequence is TGTGCCATCAGTGAGGGTACGGTTGCGAACACCGGGGAGCTGTTTTTT. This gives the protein CAISEGTVANTGELFF.

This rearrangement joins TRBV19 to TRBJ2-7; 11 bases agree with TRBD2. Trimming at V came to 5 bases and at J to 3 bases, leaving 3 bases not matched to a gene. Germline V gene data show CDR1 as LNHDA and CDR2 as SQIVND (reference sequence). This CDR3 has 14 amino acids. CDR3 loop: CASSRLAGNYEQYF. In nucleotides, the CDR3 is TGTGCCAGTAGTCGACTAGCGGGAAACTACGAGCAGTACTTC.

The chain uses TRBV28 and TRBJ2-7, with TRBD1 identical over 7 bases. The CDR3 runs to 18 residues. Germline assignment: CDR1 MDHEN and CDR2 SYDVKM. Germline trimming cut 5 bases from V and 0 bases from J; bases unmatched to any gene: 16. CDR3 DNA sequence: TGTGCCAGCAGTCATCAAGGGAATAACGGACAGGTCTCCTACGAGCAGTACTTC. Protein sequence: CASSHQGNNGQVSYEQYF.

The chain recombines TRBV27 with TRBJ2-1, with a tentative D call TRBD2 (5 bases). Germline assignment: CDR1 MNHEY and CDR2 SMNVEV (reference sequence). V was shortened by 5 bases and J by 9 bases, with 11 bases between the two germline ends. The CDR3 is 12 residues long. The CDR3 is CASSLLAGEQFF. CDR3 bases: TGTGCCAGCAGTCTCCTGGCGGGTGAGCAGTTCTTC.

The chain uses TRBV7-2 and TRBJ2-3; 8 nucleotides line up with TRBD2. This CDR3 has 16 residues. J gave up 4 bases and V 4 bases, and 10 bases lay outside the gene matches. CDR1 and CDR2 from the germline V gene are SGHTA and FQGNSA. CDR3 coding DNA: TGTGCCAGCAGCTACAGACCTAGCGGGCGACCAGATACGCAGTATTTT. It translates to CASSYRPSGRPDTQYF.

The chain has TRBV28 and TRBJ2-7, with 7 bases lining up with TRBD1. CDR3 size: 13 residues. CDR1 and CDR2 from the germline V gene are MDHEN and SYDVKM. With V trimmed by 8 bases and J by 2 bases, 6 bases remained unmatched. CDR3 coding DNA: TGTGCCAGCCAGGGGGAGTCCCCCTACGAGCAGTACTTC. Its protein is CASQGESPYEQYF.

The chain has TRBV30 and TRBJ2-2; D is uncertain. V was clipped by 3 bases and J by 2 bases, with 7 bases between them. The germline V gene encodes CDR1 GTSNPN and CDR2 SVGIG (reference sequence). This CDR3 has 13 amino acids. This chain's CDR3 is CAWRETNTGELFF. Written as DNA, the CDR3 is TGTGCCTGGAGGGAAACAAACACCGGGGAGCTGTTTTTT.

As DNA, the CDR3 is TGTGCCAGCAGCTTAAGCAGCGGGACGGCCTACAATGAGCAGTTCTTC. Translated: CASSLSSGTAYNEQFF. The rearrangement joins TRBV7-8 to TRBJ2-1; 7 nucleotides match TRBD2. CDR3 length: 16 residues. The V and J ends lost 2 bases and 2 bases, in that order; junction bases with no gene match: 6. The V gene's germline CDR1 is SGHVS and CDR2 FQNEAQ.

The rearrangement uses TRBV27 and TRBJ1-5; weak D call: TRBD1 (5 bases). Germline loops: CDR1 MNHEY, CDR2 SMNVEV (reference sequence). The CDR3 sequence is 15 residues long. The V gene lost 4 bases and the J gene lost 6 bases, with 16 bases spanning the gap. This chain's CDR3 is CASSSGRVIVQPQHF. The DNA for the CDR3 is TGTGCCAGCAGTTCTGGCAGGGTAATAGTTCAGCCCCAGCATTTT.